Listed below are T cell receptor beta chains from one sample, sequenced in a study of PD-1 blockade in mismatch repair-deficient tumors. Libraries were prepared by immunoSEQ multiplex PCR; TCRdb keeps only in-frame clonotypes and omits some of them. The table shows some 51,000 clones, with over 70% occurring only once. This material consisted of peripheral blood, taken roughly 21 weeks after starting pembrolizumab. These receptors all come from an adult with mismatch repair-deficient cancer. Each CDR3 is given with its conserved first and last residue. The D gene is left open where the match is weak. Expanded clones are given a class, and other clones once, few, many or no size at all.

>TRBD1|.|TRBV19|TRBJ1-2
TGTGCCAGTAATTTTGACAGGGGATCCTATGGCTACACCTTC
CASNFDRGSYGYTF
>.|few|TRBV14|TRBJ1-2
TGTGCCAGCAGCCAAGGTGCAGACTATGGCTACACCTTC
CASSQGADYGYTF
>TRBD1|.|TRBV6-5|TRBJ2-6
TGTGCCAGCAGAAACAGGGGTTCTGGGGCCAACGTCCTGACTTTC
CASRNRGSGANVLTF
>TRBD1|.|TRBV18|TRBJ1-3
TGTGCCAGCTCACCTCAGGGGGACACCATATATTTT
CASSPQGDTIYF
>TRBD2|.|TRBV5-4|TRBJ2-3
TGTGCCAGCGGACGCGGGAGAGACAGCACAGATACGCAGTATTTT
CASGRGRDSTDTQYF
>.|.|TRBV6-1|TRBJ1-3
TGTGCCAGCGGGGTCTCTGGAAACACCATATATTTT
CASGVSGNTIYF
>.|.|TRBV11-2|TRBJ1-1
TGTGCCAGCAGCTCAGACAGGAACACTGAAGCTTTCTTT
CASSSDRNTEAFF
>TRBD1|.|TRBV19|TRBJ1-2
TGTGCCAGTAGTATACTGGCAGGGGGCTATGGCTACACCTTC
CASSILAGGYGYTF
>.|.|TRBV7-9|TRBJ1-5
TGTGCCAGCAGCGGTGACGGTAGCAATCAGCCCCAGCATTTT
CASSGDGSNQPQHF
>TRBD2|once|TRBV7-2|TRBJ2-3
TGTGCCAGCAGCTTATATGGGGGGGTCGGTACAGATACGCAGTATTTT
CASSLYGGVGTDTQYF
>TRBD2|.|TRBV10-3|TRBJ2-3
TGTGCCATCAGTGAGCTAGCGGGAGGTACAGATACGCAGTATTTT
CAISELAGGTDTQYF
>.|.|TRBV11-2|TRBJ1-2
TGTGCCAGCAGCTTAGATTCTCCCTATGGCTACACCTTC
CASSLDSPYGYTF
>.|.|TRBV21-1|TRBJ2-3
TGTGCCAGCAGCAAAGGCCAGACTATCAACTCCTTTCGCACAGATACGCAGTATTTT
CASSKGQTINSFRTDTQYF
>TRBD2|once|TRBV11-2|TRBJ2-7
TGTGCCAGCAGCTTAGACAGGCTAGCGGGAGGGCCTACGAGCAGTAGATTC
CASSLDRLAGGPTSSRF
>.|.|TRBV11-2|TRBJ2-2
TGTGCCAGCCCCTCTGAGTCCGGGGAGCTGTTTTTT
CASPSESGELFF
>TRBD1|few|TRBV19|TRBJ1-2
TGTGCCAGTAACCGACCGGGACAGGGAAGTGGCTACACCTTC
CASNRPGQGSGYTF
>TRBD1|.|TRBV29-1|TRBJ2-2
TGCAGCGCGGGACAGGGGAGGGGCGGGGAGCTGTTTTTT
CSAGQGRGGELFF
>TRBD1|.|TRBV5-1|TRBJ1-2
TGCGCCAGCAGCTTGGACGGGACAGGGGACAGCTATGGCTACACCTTC
CASSLDGTGDSYGYTF
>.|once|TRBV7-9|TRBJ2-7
TGTGCCACCCAGAGGGACGAGCAGTACTTC
CATQRDEQYF
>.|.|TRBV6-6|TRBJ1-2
TGTGCCAGCTACAACGCAGGCTACACCTTC
CASYNAGYTF
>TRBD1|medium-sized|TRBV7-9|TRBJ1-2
TGTGCCAGCAGCTTAGGCCGGACAGGGGGCTTTGGCTACACCTTC
CASSLGRTGGFGYTF
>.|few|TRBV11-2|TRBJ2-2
TGTGCCAGCACAGGCGGAGCCGAATCCGGGGAGCTGTTTTTT
CASTGGAESGELFF
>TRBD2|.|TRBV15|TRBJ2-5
TGTGCCACCAGCAGTCCCCTAGCGGGAGTTACAGAGACCCAGTACTTC
CATSSPLAGVTETQYF
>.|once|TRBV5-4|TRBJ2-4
TGTGCCAGCAGCTTGGGACAGAGCCTAGCCAAAAACATTCAGTACTTC
CASSLGQSLAKNIQYF
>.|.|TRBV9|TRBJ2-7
TGTGCCAGCAGCGTACGACACGACCCCTACGAGCAGTACTTC
CASSVRHDPYEQYF
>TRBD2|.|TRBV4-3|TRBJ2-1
TGCGCCAGCAGCTTGGGACTAGCGGGATTCCCTGAGCAGTTCTTC
CASSLGLAGFPEQFF
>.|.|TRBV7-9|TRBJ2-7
TGTGCCAGCAGCTTATCATATGGGGATGGATACGAGCAGTACTTC
CASSLSYGDGYEQYF
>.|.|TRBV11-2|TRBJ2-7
TGTGCCAGCAGCTTAGTGGCAGAAGCCTACGAGCAGTACTTC
CASSLVAEAYEQYF
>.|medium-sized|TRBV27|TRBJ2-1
TGTGCCAGCAGAGTGTCTGGCAGGGGCAACAATGAGCAGTTCTTC
CASRVSGRGNNEQFF
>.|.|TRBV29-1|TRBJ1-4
TGCAGCGGACTAGCCACAGGGTCGGGTAATGAAAAACTGTTTTTT
CSGLATGSGNEKLFF
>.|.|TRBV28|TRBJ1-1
TGTGCCAGCAGGCTACAGGGAATGAACACTGAAGCTTTCTTT
CASRLQGMNTEAFF
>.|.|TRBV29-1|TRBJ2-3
TGCAGCTCTGAAGGTTCAGATACGCAGTATTTT
CSSEGSDTQYF
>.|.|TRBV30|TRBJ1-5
TGTGCCTGGAGTGGAGAGGACCAAGTTAGCAATCAGCCCCAGCATTTT
CAWSGEDQVSNQPQHF
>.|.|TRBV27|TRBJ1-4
TGTGCCAGCAGTTTGACGCCAGGGGCGTTGGGGAAACTGTTTTTT
CASSLTPGALGKLFF
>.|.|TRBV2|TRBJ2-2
TGTGCCAGCCGGCCGGGAATCGGGGAGCTGTTTTTT
CASRPGIGELFF
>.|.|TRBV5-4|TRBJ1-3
TGTGCCAGCAGCTTCCATTCTCCGGGCTCTGGAAACACCATATATTTT
CASSFHSPGSGNTIYF
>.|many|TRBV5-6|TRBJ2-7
TGTGCCAGCAGAGTCGTTGGGGTTGAATACGAGCAGTACTTC
CASRVVGVEYEQYF
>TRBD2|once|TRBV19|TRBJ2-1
TGTGCCAGCCAAGTCACTAGCGGGAGTGTGCAGTTCTTC
CASQVTSGSVQFF
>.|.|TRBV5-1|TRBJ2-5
TGCGCCAGCAGCCCCGGGGGCGGGACACAAGAGACCCAGTACTTC
CASSPGGGTQETQYF
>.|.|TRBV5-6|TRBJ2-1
TGTGCCAGCAGCTTGGGCGGGACCGATGAGCAGTTCTTC
CASSLGGTDEQFF
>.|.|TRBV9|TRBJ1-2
TGTGCCAGCAGCGGAGGGGCAGGGAAGTACTATGGCTACACCTTC
CASSGGAGKYYGYTF
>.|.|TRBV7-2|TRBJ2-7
TGTGCCAGCAGCTTAGCGCTGGCCGGTTCCGAGCAGTACTTC
CASSLALAGSEQYF
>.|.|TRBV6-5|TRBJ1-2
TGTGCCAGCAGTTTTCAGGGCGGAGGGTATGGCTACACCTTC
CASSFQGGGYGYTF
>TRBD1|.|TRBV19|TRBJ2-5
TGTGCCAGTAGTCCGCGACAGGGATTGGAGACCCAGTACTTC
CASSPRQGLETQYF
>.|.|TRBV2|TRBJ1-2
TGTGCCAGCAGCCCGGTCCTTTCCGGAGACTATGGCTACACCTTC
CASSPVLSGDYGYTF
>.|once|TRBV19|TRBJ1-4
TGTGCCAGTACCCCGAACGATGAAAAACTGTTTTTT
CASTPNDEKLFF
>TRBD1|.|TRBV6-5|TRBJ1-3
TGTGCCAGCAGCTACAGGGGCTCTGGAAACACCATATATTTT
CASSYRGSGNTIYF
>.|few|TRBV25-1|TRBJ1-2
TGTGCCAGCAGTGAGCAGGGACCTAACTATGGCTACACCTTC
CASSEQGPNYGYTF
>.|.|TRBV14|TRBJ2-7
TGTGCCAGCAGCTACTCCTACGAGCAGTACTTC
CASSYSYEQYF
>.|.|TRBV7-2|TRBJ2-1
TGTGCCAGCAGCTTTGAATACAATGAGCAGTTCTTC
CASSFEYNEQFF
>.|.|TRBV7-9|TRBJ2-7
TGTGCCAGCAGCCACCTTACCGAGCAGTACTTC
CASSHLTEQYF
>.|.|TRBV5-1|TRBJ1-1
TGCGCCAGCAGCTTGGAAACGGAAAATGAAGCTTTCTTT
CASSLETENEAFF